This T cell receptor (beta chain) was sequenced for a study of PD-1 blockade in classical Hodgkin lymphoma. The study's findings and limits: Exclusion removed patients who began nivolumab under 1 year after ASCT. Baseline TCR diversity was reportedly lower in newly diagnosed patients than in healthy donors. It was reported as lower still in relapsed/refractory patients. CD4+ TCR diversity, unlike CD8+, rose significantly by C4D1.

Profiling relied on immunoSEQ multiplex PCR, and the TCRdb table lists in-frame clones only, not all of them. Among around 57,000 clones listed, about 89% were seen once. The junction had 11 bases not matched to a gene; V was cut back by 5 bases and J by 5 bases. The germline CDR1 and CDR2 sequences are SEHNR and FQNEAQ (reference sequence). The CDR3 is made up of 15 amino acids. Time point in this sample: cycle 4 day 1 (C4D1), after six to seven weeks of nivolumab. Exposure to brentuximab vedotin varied, and each patient had relapsed following autologous stem cell transplantation. Best responses were complete response, partial response or progressive disease. In its sample, this clone was seen once. Its antigen remains unknown.

This clonotype was sampled from a human donor with classical Hodgkin lymphoma. Sequenced material: peripheral blood mononuclear cells (PBMCs), taken before the fourth cycle of nivolumab. The V gene is TRBV7-9, the J gene TRBJ2-5; 7 positions agree with TRBD2. The CDR3 protein is CASSPERGWRETQYF. CDR3 DNA: TGTGCCAGCAGCCCAGAGCGGGGCTGGCGGGAGACCCAGTACTTC.